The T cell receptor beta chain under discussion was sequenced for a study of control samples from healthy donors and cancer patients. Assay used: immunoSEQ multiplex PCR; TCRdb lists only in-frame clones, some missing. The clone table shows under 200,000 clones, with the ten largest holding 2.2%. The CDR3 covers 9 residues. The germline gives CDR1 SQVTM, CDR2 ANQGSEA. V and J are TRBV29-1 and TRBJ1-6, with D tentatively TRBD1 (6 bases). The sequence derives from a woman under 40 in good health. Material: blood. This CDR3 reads CRYQGSLHF. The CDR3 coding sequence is TGCAGGTACCAGGGGTCCCTCCACTTT.